This T cell receptor (beta chain) was found in a study of cytomegalovirus exposure and HLA in healthy donors. Whole-study results and caveats: A list of around 150 TCR beta chains associated with cytomegalovirus was given.

Although they were nominally healthy when sampled, donors likely had unrecorded immune exposures. Note on this clone: The antigen is unknown.

Amplification used 60 Vbeta primers and 13 Jbeta primers. Clones were sequenced by immunoSEQ multiplex PCR, and TCRdb holds only the in-frame ones, with some missing. The sample has fewer than 200,000 clones, approximately 67% seen once. V was shortened by 7 bases and J by 3 bases, with 19 bases between the two germline ends. The CDR3 has 16 residues. Germline V gene sequence: CDR1 SGHTA, CDR2 FQGNSA. The rearrangement joins TRBV7-2 to TRBJ2-1; a weak D match, TRBD1 (6 bases). The clonotype was recovered from a woman under 30 in good health and CMV-seropositive. Specimen: PBMCs. The DNA for the CDR3 is TGTGCCAGCAAAACCCCCGGGACAAGTAACTACAATGAGCAGTTCTTC. Translation gives CASKTPGTSNYNEQFF.